What follows are 27 T cell receptor beta chains derived from one specimen sequenced in a study of blood T cell repertoires in COVID-19. This table comes from immunoSEQ multiplex PCR, and its TCRdb copy is limited to in-frame clones, with some not included. The sample gives about 190,000 clones, 70% to 90% of which show up once; 5% to 7.5% is in the top ten. Sequencing was done on a sample of peripheral blood. The receptors were sampled from a woman aged 40 to 50 who had recovered from COVID-19.

The rearrangement joins TRBV9 to TRBJ2-1, with TRBD2 identical over 9 bases. Germline assignment: CDR1 SGDLS and CDR2 YYNGEE. Trimming at V came to 3 bases and at J to 2 bases, leaving 9 bases not matched to a gene. The CDR3 runs to 17 residues. The CDR3 nucleotides read TGTGCCAGCAGCGGAGAGTGGTCTAGCGGGACCTACAATGAGCAGTTCTTC. It is translated as CASSGEWSSGTYNEQFF.

The rearrangement links TRBV2 to TRBJ2-5; perhaps TRBD2 as D (6 bases). Trimming removed 7 bases from V and 1 base from J, with 22 bases in between. Per the germline V gene, CDR1 is SNHLY and CDR2 is FYNNEI. CDR3 length equals 17 residues. The CDR3 protein is CASKSGGAGYTQETQYF. The CDR3 bases are TGTGCCAGCAAGAGCGGCGGGGCAGGGTATACCCAAGAGACCCAGTACTTC. Filled out from reference TRBV2 and TRBJ2-5, the complete variable domain reads EPEVTQTPSHQVTQMGQEVILRCVPISNHLYFYWYRQILGQKVEFLVSFYNNEISEKSEIFDDQFSVERPDGSNFTLKIRSTKLEDSAMYFCASKSGGAGYTQETQYFGPGTRLLVL.

The rearrangement uses TRBV9 and TRBJ2-3; TRBD2 might be the D (6 bases). Germline CDR1 and CDR2: SGDLS and YYNGEE. The V gene lost 0 bases and the J gene lost 4 bases, with 18 bases spanning the gap. The CDR3 totals 17 residues. The CDR3 loop is CASSVGSWGRLADTQYF. Here the CDR3 DNA reads TGTGCCAGCAGCGTAGGGTCATGGGGGAGGTTGGCAGATACGCAGTATTTT.

V usage is TRBV7-9 and J usage is TRBJ1-5, with D uncertain. V gave up 6 bases and J gave up 0 bases, with 18 bases separating them. CDR1 SEHNR and CDR2 FQNEAQ come from the germline V gene (reference sequence). The CDR3 loop spans 17 amino acids. CDR3 amino acids: CASSPSEGDYSNQPQHF. The CDR3, as DNA: TGTGCCAGCAGTCCGTCAGAGGGAGATTATAGCAATCAGCCCCAGCATTTT.

The CDR3 reads CASRGTGGSGQPQHF. DNA of the CDR3: TGTGCCAGCAGGGGGACAGGGGGTTCGGGTCAGCCCCAGCATTTT. V gene TRBV2 combines with J gene TRBJ1-5; 11 bases line up with TRBD1. Germline lookup yields CDR1 SNHLY and CDR2 FYNNEI. The CDR3 has 15 residues. Trimming cost V 6 bases and J 6 bases; bases outside gene matches: 7. Full variable domain (rest looked up from reference TRBV2 and TRBJ1-5): EPEVTQTPSHQVTQMGQEVILRCVPISNHLYFYWYRQILGQKVEFLVSFYNNEISEKSEIFDDQFSVERPDGSNFTLKIRSTKLEDSAMYFCASRGTGGSGQPQHFGDGTRLSIL.

V usage is TRBV7-8 and J usage is TRBJ2-7, with 9 bases identical to TRBD1. Germline CDR1 and CDR2: SGHVS and FQNEAQ. This CDR3 spans 14 amino acids. Trimming cost V 2 bases and J 5 bases; bases outside gene matches: 4. The CDR3 loop is CASSLTGTGHEQYF. CDR3 DNA: TGTGCCAGCAGCTTAACCGGGACAGGGCACGAGCAGTACTTC.

The chain employs TRBV2 and TRBJ2-5; perhaps TRBD1 as D (6 bases). V gave up 1 base and J gave up 6 bases, with 15 bases separating them. Per the germline V gene, CDR1 is SNHLY and CDR2 is FYNNEI. The CDR3 is 15 residues long. CDR3 sequence: CASSEVTGTRQTQYF. Here the CDR3 DNA reads TGTGCCAGCAGTGAAGTCACAGGGACCCGGCAGACCCAGTACTTC.

CDR3 sequence reads: CASSRDSGRAEEQYF. For the CDR3, the DNA is TGTGCCAGCTCAAGGGACAGCGGGAGGGCCGAAGAGCAGTACTTC. This chain connects TRBV18 to TRBJ2-7; 10 bases are a match to TRBD2. Germline V gene lookup returns CDR1 KGHSH and CDR2 LQKENI. The V gene end was trimmed by 5 bases and the J gene end by 7 bases; junction bases not matched to a gene: 11. This CDR3 comprises 15 residues. The full variable domain, its missing parts supplied by reference TRBV18 and TRBJ2-7, is NAGVMQNPRHLVRRRGQEARLRCSPMKGHSHVYWYRQLPEEGLKFMVYLQKENIIDESGMPKERFSAEFPKEGPSILRIQQVVRGDSAAYFCASSRDSGRAEEQYFGPGTRLTVT.

The CDR3 reads CASSQGAGGGGEKLFF. CDR3 nucleotides: TGCGCCAGCAGCCAAGGAGCTGGGGGAGGGGGTGAAAAACTGTTTTTT. The chain has TRBV4-1 and TRBJ1-4; TRBD1 is a possible D gene (6 bases). CDR1 and CDR2 (germline): MGHRA, YSYEKL. The CDR3 is 16 amino acids. V dropped 1 base and J dropped 7 bases, with 16 bases sitting between them.

The chain combines TRBV28 with TRBJ2-7, with D possibly being TRBD2 (6 bases). V dropped 6 bases and J dropped 6 bases, with 15 bases sitting between them. The CDR3 length is 13 residues. CDR1 and CDR2 from the germline V gene are MDHEN and SYDVKM. CDR3 sequence: CASSPRRGVEQYF. The CDR3 DNA reads as TGTGCCAGCAGCCCACGGAGGGGTGTCGAGCAGTACTTC.

The J gene is TRBJ2-5, the V gene TRBV12-3 or TRBV12-4; D unclear. The CDR3 has 13 residues. V was clipped by 6 bases and J by 1 base, with 9 bases between them. The CDR3 protein is CASSIYPQETQYF. CDR3 coding DNA: TGTGCCAGCAGCATCTACCCCCAAGAGACCCAGTACTTC.

The rearrangement uses TRBV11-1 and TRBJ2-5, with 9 bases aligning to TRBD2. V trimming: 1 base; J trimming: 3 bases; junction bases outside the gene matches: 6. Looked up from germline, CDR1 is SGHAT and CDR2 is FQDESV (reference sequence). This CDR3 comprises 16 residues. CDR3 in amino acids: CASSLVAGVGEETQYF. In DNA form, the CDR3 reads TGTGCCAGCAGCTTAGTAGCGGGAGTGGGAGAAGAGACCCAGTACTTC.

As DNA, the CDR3 is TGTGCCAGCAGTCGAACTCCGGGACATAGCAATCAGCCCCAGCATTTT. This encodes CASSRTPGHSNQPQHF. The chain joins TRBV4-2 to TRBJ1-5, with D tentatively TRBD1 (6 bases). V was trimmed by 6 bases and J by 0 bases, leaving 15 bases between them. The length of the CDR3 is 16 residues. CDR1 is LGHNA and CDR2 is YNFKEQ in the germline V gene.

The V gene is TRBV4-3, the J gene TRBJ2-4; D possibly corresponds to TRBD2 (5 bases). Between the trimmed V and J ends, which lost 0 bases and 9 bases, there was a span of 15 bases. Germline lookup yields CDR1 LGHNA and CDR2 YSLEER. The CDR3 has 15 amino acids. CDR3 protein: CASSQDLLEGGIQYF. The CDR3 DNA reads as TGCGCCAGCAGCCAAGATTTGTTAGAGGGCGGCATTCAGTACTTC.

This sequence joins TRBV6-5 and TRBJ1-3; D ambiguous. Between the trimmed V and J ends, which lost 11 bases and 4 bases, there was a span of 15 bases. CDR1 and CDR2 (germline): MNHEY, SVGAGI. The CDR3 covers 13 residues. The CDR3 here is CAHAQEEGNTIYF. The CDR3 DNA follows: TGTGCCCACGCGCAGGAAGAAGGAAACACCATATATTTT.

The genes are TRBV5-8 and TRBJ2-5, with 10 bases lining up with TRBD1. The junction had 8 bases not matched to a gene; V was cut back by 4 bases and J by 5 bases. CDR1 SGHTS and CDR2 YDEGEE come from the germline V gene. CDR3 length: 15 residues. CDR3 in amino acids: CASSVGQGEMETQYF. The CDR3 coding sequence is TGTGCCAGCAGCGTTGGACAGGGGGAGATGGAGACCCAGTACTTC.

The V and J genes are TRBV7-2 and TRBJ1-2; D gene unclear. Germline V gives CDR1 SGHTA, CDR2 FQGNSA. The CDR3 sequence is 12 residues long. V lost 3 bases, J lost 7 bases, and 9 bases lay in between. CDR3 region: CASSFRFSGYTF. DNA for the CDR3: TGTGCCAGCAGCTTTAGATTTAGTGGCTACACCTTC.

The V call is TRBV7-9, the J call TRBJ2-5, with D possibly TRBD2 on 6 matching bases. The CDR3 length is 14 residues. The germline V and J ends were trimmed by 7 bases and 2 bases, with 14 bases remaining between them. Germline values: CDR1 SEHNR, CDR2 FQNEAQ (reference sequence). CDR3 nucleotide sequence: TGTGCCAGCAAGAGTGATCGGGGGCAAGAGACCCAGTACTTC. Translated, it gives CASKSDRGQETQYF.

The V gene is TRBV29-1, the J gene TRBJ2-7, with 12 bases that match TRBD2. Germline V gene sequence: CDR1 SQVTM, CDR2 ANQGSEA. The CDR3 runs to 13 residues. After removal of 6 bases from V and 0 bases from J, the junction contained 0 bases not matched to a gene. The CDR3 nucleotides are TGCAGCGTGACTAGCGGGGGCTCCTACGAGCAGTACTTC. It encodes CSVTSGGSYEQYF.

This chain joins TRBV18 and TRBJ2-3, with TRBD1 identical over 7 bases. The CDR3 has 14 residues. Per the germline V gene, CDR1 is KGHSH and CDR2 is LQKENI. V shed 3 bases, J shed 0 bases, and the junction held 0 bases outside the gene matches. CDR3 protein: CASSPGQSTDTQYF. The CDR3 nucleotides are TGTGCCAGCTCACCGGGACAGAGCACAGATACGCAGTATTTT.

The chain uses TRBV9 and TRBJ2-1; D is ambiguous. Germline values: CDR1 SGDLS, CDR2 YYNGEE. The CDR3 runs 15 residues. Trimming stripped 3 bases from V and 1 base from J, with 11 bases between. Written as DNA, the CDR3 is TGTGCCAGCAGCGAGTCTAGTGGGTCCTACAATGAGCAGTTCTTC. This sequence encodes CASSESSGSYNEQFF.

This chain uses TRBV19 with TRBJ1-1; 7 nucleotides line up with TRBD1. V trimming: 7 bases; J trimming: 7 bases; junction bases outside the gene matches: 15. Germline assignment: CDR1 LNHDA and CDR2 SQIVND (reference sequence). CDR3 length: 15 amino acids. The CDR3 spells CASTRQGGEHNEAFF. CDR3 nucleotides: TGTGCCAGTACAAGACAGGGTGGAGAACATAATGAAGCTTTCTTT. Filled out from reference TRBV19 and TRBJ1-1, the complete variable domain reads DGGITQSPKYLFRKEGQNVTLSCEQNLNHDAMYWYRQDPGQGLRLIYYSQIVNDFQKGDIAEGYSVSREKKESFPLTVTSAQKNPTAFYLCASTRQGGEHNEAFFGQGTRLTVV.

The chain employs TRBV6-2 or TRBV6-3 and TRBJ1-5; D may be TRBD1 (5 bases). The CDR3 is 14 residues long. V lost 4 bases to trimming and J lost 3 bases, with 10 bases between them. Germline V gene data show CDR1 as MNHEY and CDR2 as SVGEGT. This CDR3 reads CASSSPGLNQPQHF. The DNA of the CDR3 is TGTGCCAGCAGTTCTCCGGGACTCAATCAGCCCCAGCATTTT.

The chain is built from TRBV1 and TRBJ2-2; the table's D call, TRBD2, has no DNA check behind it. TRBV1 is shown as a pseudogene. The CDR3 extends over 17 amino acids. The CDR3 DNA follows: TGCACCAGCAGCCTGCGGCTAGCGGGCGCGAACACCGGGGAGCTGTTTTTT. It translates to CTSSLRLAGANTGELFF.

CDR3: CASSQGQWNTEAFF. The CDR3 nucleotides are TGTGCCAGCAGCCAAGGTCAGTGGAACACTGAAGCTTTCTTT. The chain recombines TRBV3-1 (or the pseudogene TRBV3-2) with TRBJ1-1; D is undetermined. CDR1 and CDR2 from the germline V gene are LGHDT and YNNKEL (reference sequence). The V and J ends lost 1 base and 1 base respectively, with 7 bases between them. The CDR3 contains 14 residues.

The rearrangement joins TRBV7-2 to TRBJ1-5, with TRBD1 identical over 8 bases. The CDR3 spans 16 residues. From germline, CDR1 is SGHTA and CDR2 FQGNSA. J gave up 0 bases and V 4 bases, and 5 bases lay outside the gene matches. As DNA, the CDR3 is TGTGCCAGCAGCTCCAAGGACAGGGATAGCAATCAGCCCCAGCATTTT. The encoded protein is CASSSKDRDSNQPQHF.

In this sample, this clone turned up a few times. The rearrangement uses TRBV24-1 and TRBJ2-7; 8 bases fit TRBD2. V was clipped by 4 bases and J by 5 bases; unmatched bases: 9. This CDR3 region has 15 residues. Germline V CDR1 and CDR2: KGHDR, SFDVKD. CDR3 loop: CATSDSRTSFHEQYF. CDR3 DNA sequence: TGTGCCACCAGTGACTCGCGGACTAGCTTCCACGAGCAGTACTTC.